The next 26 T cell receptor beta chains were all read from a single sample in a study of T cells in Graves' hyperthyroidism and ophthalmopathy. Researchers amplified the TCR beta CDR3 regions from RNA transcripts. A first-round RT-PCR of the TCR CDR3 used the HTBI primer set. TCRdb reanalysed the multiplex PCR reads using MiXCR and keeps one entry per CDR3 protein. The data hold about 510,000 distinct CDR3 sequences, with approximately 15% observed a single time. Sequencing was performed on blood. These receptors were collected from a woman aged 40 to 50 with Graves' hyperthyroidism.

Ten or more counts support this clonotype. The V gene is TRBV30, the J gene TRBJ2-1; 13 nucleotides agree with TRBD2. V dropped 1 base and J dropped 7; count of bases not matched to a gene: 4. Germline V lookup: CDR1 GTSNPN, CDR2 SVGIG (reference sequence). The CDR3 extends over 15 amino acids. DNA for the CDR3: TGTGCCTGGAGTGCCACTAGCGGGAGGGGGAATGAGCAGTTCTTC. Translation gives CAWSATSGRGNEQFF.

This clonotype was detected ten times or more. V usage is TRBV30 and J usage is TRBJ2-7; TRBD2 might be the D (5 bases). The CDR3 has 13 residues. Germline assignment: CDR1 GTSNPN and CDR2 SVGIG (reference sequence). The V end lost 1 base, the J end lost 4 bases, and 11 bases lay between the germline ends. The CDR3 here is CAWSGAGEYEQYF. In DNA form, the CDR3 reads TGTGCCTGGAGTGGCGCCGGGGAGTACGAGCAGTACTTC.

This clonotype has at least ten counts. The rearrangement links TRBV7-6 to TRBJ2-1; no reliable D call. The CDR3 runs 16 residues. Germline V lookup: CDR1 SGHVS, CDR2 FNYEAQ. The ends were cut back, 0 bases at V and 5 bases at J, with 14 bases in the middle. The CDR3 sequence: CASSLAGRALNNEQFF. DNA of the CDR3: TGTGCCAGCAGCTTAGCAGGCCGGGCCCTCAACAATGAGCAGTTCTTC. The complete variable domain, with remaining parts taken from reference TRBV7-6 and TRBJ2-1, reads GAGVSQSPRYKVTKRGQDVALRCDPISGHVSLYWYRQALGQGPEFLTYFNYEAQQDKSGLPNDRFSAERPEGSISTLTIQRTEQRDSAMYRCASSLAGRALNNEQFFGPGTRLTVL.

The sample holds many counts of this clonotype. CDR3 sequence (DNA): TGTGCCAGCAGCGTAGAAACGAGCACCGGGGAGCTGTTTTTT. As protein: CASSVETSTGELFF. The chain couples TRBV9 to TRBJ2-2; unclear D gene. Looked up from germline, CDR1 is SGDLS and CDR2 is YYNGEE. This CDR3 comprises 14 residues. V was cut by 0 bases and J by 4 bases, with 7 bases left in between.

This clonotype appeared many times. The V and J genes are TRBV28 and TRBJ1-5; D ambiguous. The CDR3 consists of 13 residues. Germline CDR1 MDHEN, CDR2 SYDVKM. Trimming pared 7 bases from V and 3 bases from J, leaving 10 bases between. CDR3 sequence (DNA): TGTGCCAGCACTCCGACCCTCAATCAGCCCCAGCATTTT. Translated: CASTPTLNQPQHF.

This clonotype was seen only a few times. This sequence joins TRBV6-1 and TRBJ2-5; D tentatively fits TRBD1 or TRBD2 (6 bases each). The CDR3 covers 13 residues. Trimming shortened V by 5 bases and J by 5 bases, and 12 bases separated the two germline ends. The germline CDR1 and CDR2 sequences are MNHNS and SASEGT. The CDR3 region has the DNA TGTGCCAGCAGTCCCAGGGGAGGTGAGACCCAGTACTTC. Protein: CASSPRGGETQYF.

This clonotype was detected many times. The CDR3 region is CASSLLISTDTQYF. DNA of the CDR3: TGTGCCAGCAGTCTTTTGATTAGCACAGATACGCAGTATTTT. J is TRBJ2-3 and V is TRBV27; D is undetermined. CDR1 and CDR2 from the germline V gene are MNHEY and SMNVEV (reference sequence). The CDR3 is 14 residues long. Trimming removed 5 bases at V and 0 bases at J, with 9 bases between.

This rearrangement joins TRBV5-4 to TRBJ1-1; D gene unclear. V lost 4 bases and J lost 1, with 11 bases in between. The CDR3 consists of 14 residues. Germline CDR1 is SGHNT and CDR2 is YYREEE (reference sequence). CDR3 bases: TGTGCCAGCAGCGCAGACAACGGGAACACTGAAGCTTTCTTT. Protein sequence: CASSADNGNTEAFF.

This clonotype was recorded many times. This CDR3 reads CASKGEVLENSPLHF. CDR3 nucleotides: TGTGCCAGCAAGGGGGAGGTTCTTGAAAATTCACCCCTCCACTTT. The chain uses TRBV2 and TRBJ1-6; tentative D call: TRBD1 (6 bases). The CDR3 has 15 residues. The V gene's germline CDR1 is SNHLY and CDR2 FYNNEI. The V and J ends lost 7 bases and 7 bases respectively, with 17 bases between them.

V and J are TRBV4-1 and TRBJ1-2, with a tentative D call TRBD1 (5 bases). Germline-derived CDR1 and CDR2 are MGHRA and YSYEKL. The V gene lost 0 bases and the J gene lost 5 bases, with 10 bases spanning the gap. The CDR3 runs 14 residues. The CDR3, as DNA: TGCGCCAGCAGCCAAGATTCAGGGAAGTATGGCTACACCTTC. Translation gives CASSQDSGKYGYTF.

This clonotype appeared many times. The rearrangement uses TRBV12-3 or TRBV12-4 and TRBJ2-7, with TRBD2 identical over 8 bases. The CDR3 has 14 amino acids. Losses at the gene ends were 3 bases for V and 3 bases for J; bases not matched to a gene: 4. DNA of the CDR3: TGTGCCAGCAGTTTTGGCGGGAGGTTCTACGAGCAGTACTTC. This codes for CASSFGGRFYEQYF.

This clonotype was seen only a few times. This chain joins TRBV14 and TRBJ2-5; the D call may be TRBD1 or TRBD2 (5 bases each). This CDR3 has 13 residues. V lost 4 bases to trimming and J lost 0 bases, with 6 bases between them. Germline values: CDR1 SGHDN, CDR2 FVKESK. The CDR3 reads CASSRGNQETQYF. DNA of the CDR3: TGTGCCAGCAGCCGGGGGAACCAAGAGACCCAGTACTTC. The full variable domain, in which reference TRBV14 and TRBJ2-5 provide the parts outside the CDR3, is EAGVTQFPSHSVIEKGQTVTLRCDPISGHDNLYWYRRVMGKEIKFLLHFVKESKQDESGMPNNRFLAERTGGTYSTLKVQPAELEDSGVYFCASSRGNQETQYFGPGTRLLVL.

This clonotype was seen a handful of times. J is TRBJ2-7 and V is TRBV18; no clear D gene. Germline V gene sequence: CDR1 KGHSH, CDR2 LQKENI. The CDR3 runs to 17 residues. Trimming pared 4 bases from V and 0 bases from J, leaving 19 bases between. This chain's CDR3 is CASSRSMSAEHSYEQYF. The DNA of the CDR3 is TGTGCCAGCTCACGTTCCATGAGCGCGGAACACTCCTACGAGCAGTACTTC.

J is TRBJ1-2 and V is TRBV19; TRBD1 matches at 7 bases. Trimming removed 5 bases from V and 10 bases from J; junction bases left unmatched: 7. The CDR3 runs 12 residues. Germline CDR1 and CDR2: LNHDA and SQIVND (reference sequence). The CDR3 DNA sequence: TGTGCCAGTAGTCTACAGGGGCTGGCCTACACCTTC. This gives the protein CASSLQGLAYTF.

This clonotype has at least ten counts. The chain uses TRBV5-1 and TRBJ2-2, with a weak D call TRBD1 (5 bases). The CDR3 contains 16 residues. The V end lost 0 bases, the J end lost 0 bases, and 9 bases lay between the germline ends. CDR1 is SGHRS and CDR2 is YFSETQ in the germline V gene. CDR3 region: CASSLGQFANTGELFF. As DNA, the CDR3 is TGCGCCAGCAGCTTGGGACAGTTCGCGAACACCGGGGAGCTGTTTTTT.

The rearrangement links TRBV5-1 to TRBJ2-1; 9 nucleotides align to TRBD2. The CDR3 contains 15 residues. V lost 0 bases and J lost 7; bases outside the gene matches: 5. CDR1 is SGHRS, CDR2 YFSETQ, per germline. The CDR3 spells CASSLGLAEQNEQFF. As DNA, the CDR3 is TGCGCCAGCAGCTTGGGACTAGCGGAACAGAATGAGCAGTTCTTC.

The chain couples TRBV19 to TRBJ2-1, with unresolved D. The CDR3 is 17 residues long. Germline CDR1 LNHDA, CDR2 SQIVND (reference sequence). Trimming pared 4 bases from V and 7 bases from J, leaving 23 bases between. The CDR3, as DNA: TGTGCCAGTAGTACGCCGTTTAGACTTACTGTGGGGAATGAGCAGTTCTTC. Translation: CASSTPFRLTVGNEQFF. Based on the CDR3 plus reference TRBV19 and TRBJ2-1, the full variable domain is DGGITQSPKYLFRKEGQNVTLSCEQNLNHDAMYWYRQDPGQGLRLIYYSQIVNDFQKGDIAEGYSVSREKKESFPLTVTSAQKNPTAFYLCASSTPFRLTVGNEQFFGPGTRLTVL.

For this clonotype: A much larger clone lies a single base off, so this may be a read error. The genes are TRBV6-1 and TRBJ2-7; no firm D call. From germline, CDR1 is MNHNS and CDR2 SASEGT. The V end lost 8 bases, the J end lost 3 bases, and 14 bases lay between the germline ends. The CDR3 is made up of 13 amino acids. CDR3 DNA: TGTGCCAGCTCATCACAGACGCGCTACGAGCAGTACTTC. Amino acid sequence: CASSSQTRYEQYF.

This clonotype has just a few counts. A read error may explain this, as a much larger clone is one base away. V gene TRBV6-9 combines with J gene TRBJ1-1, with TRBD1 matching 7 bases. CDR3 length: 13 amino acids. CDR1 and CDR2 (germline): MNHGY, SVAAGI. CDR3 nucleotides: TGTGCCAGCAGTTACGACAGGGACACTGGAGCTTTCTTT. Translated: CASSYDRDTGAFF.

There are a few counts of this clonotype. An end of the junction does not agree with germline; a read error may underlie this. The genes are TRBV18 and TRBJ2-1; D might be TRBD1 or TRBD2, each matching 6 bases. The CDR3 covers 16 residues. Looked up from germline, CDR1 is KGHSH and CDR2 is LQKENI. CDR3 in amino acids: CANSHTGEGAYNEQFF. CDR3 nucleotide sequence: TGTGCCAACTCACACACGGGAGAGGGGGCCTACAATGAGCAGTTCTTC.

The chain links TRBV9 to TRBJ2-1; 12 nucleotides line up with TRBD2. The junction had 9 bases not matched to a gene; V was cut back by 2 bases and J by 6 bases. This CDR3 region has 17 residues. Per germline, CDR1 SGDLS and CDR2 YYNGEE. The CDR3: CASSVHLLAGGTNEQFF. For the CDR3, the DNA is TGTGCCAGCAGCGTTCACCTCCTAGCGGGAGGGACCAATGAGCAGTTCTTC.

This clonotype was seen once. This may stem from a read error, because a much larger clone lies one nucleotide away. The chain carries TRBV30 and TRBJ1-1; D is possibly TRBD1 (6 bases). The CDR3 extends over 12 amino acids. Germline CDR1 GTSNPN, CDR2 SVGIG (reference sequence). This CDR3 is CVWNGGQTEAFF. In nucleotides, the CDR3 is TGTGTCTGGAACGGGGGGCAGACTGAAGCTTTCTTT.

This clonotype showed up many times. The chain is built from TRBV18 and TRBJ2-7; tentatively, D is TRBD1 (5 bases). The V gene lost 0 bases and the J gene lost 3 bases, with 15 bases spanning the gap. CDR1 is KGHSH and CDR2 is LQKENI in the germline V gene. The CDR3 consists of 16 residues. For the CDR3, the DNA is TGTGCCAGCTCACCACCGAATTCGAGGACAAGCTACGAGCAGTACTTC. It specifies CASSPPNSRTSYEQYF.

Many counts were recorded for this clonotype. The rearrangement uses TRBV28 and TRBJ2-1; maybe TRBD2 (6 bases). The germline V gene encodes CDR1 MDHEN and CDR2 SYDVKM. The V gene lost 3 bases and the J gene lost 6 bases, with 9 bases spanning the gap. The CDR3 is 13 amino acids. Here the CDR3 DNA reads TGTGCCAGCAGTTTGATGGGGGGCAATGAGCAGTTCTTC. It codes for CASSLMGGNEQFF.

The sample holds one count of this clonotype. This sequence joins TRBV6-1 and TRBJ1-3; unclear D gene. Germline CDR1 MNHNS, CDR2 SASEGT. The CDR3 runs to 15 residues. Trimming removed 6 bases at V and 4 bases at J, with 16 bases between. In DNA, the CDR3 is TGTGCCAGCAGCCCCGGGCCTCTTAGGGGAAACACCATATATTTT. It translates to CASSPGPLRGNTIYF.

This clonotype appeared many times. This chain uses TRBV12-3 or TRBV12-4 with TRBJ2-1; 12 nucleotides align to TRBD1. The CDR3 totals 15 residues. V was clipped by 5 bases and J by 3 bases; unmatched bases: 2. The CDR3 protein is CASSRDRGLYNEQFF. CDR3 nucleotide sequence: TGTGCCAGCAGTCGGGACAGGGGGCTCTACAATGAGCAGTTCTTC.